This TCR beta chain was sequenced for a study of cytomegalovirus exposure and HLA in healthy donors (dated by TCRdb to the late 2010s). Study-level background: According to an earlier analysis of 587 of the donors, about 179 million T cells yielded 117 million unique TCR beta sequences and 276 Gb of sequence data. An early release that covered about 600 HLA-typed donors contained approximately 320 gigabases of sequencing data and around 80 million unique TCR sequences. Of the roughly 410 genotyped donors, approximately 80% were placed in the genetic ancestry cluster associated with self-reported Caucasian donors. The study aimed to test whether cataloging public T cell receptors could reveal signatures of past pathogen exposure. The study profiled the T cell repertoires of hundreds of subjects by immunosequencing and related them to cytomegalovirus serostatus. In addition to the first cohort of roughly 670 subjects, a separate validation cohort of around 110 different subjects was used. To predict cytomegalovirus infection status, the study brought together high-throughput TCR immunosequencing, statistical association of individual TCRs with disease status, and machine learning. A later analysis re-examined previously published TCR beta repertoires from more than 600 donors and added high-resolution HLA genotyping to investigate patterns of TCR occurrence. The later analysis used no new phenotypic data to find candidate immune exposures, relying instead on TCR beta sequences and their occurrence across donors. An earlier analysis of around 580 of the donors used high-throughput TCR beta sequencing to judge whether each TCR beta V gene segment behaved as functional or pseudogenic. Alongside the repertoire data, information on donor age, sex, ethnicity and CMV serostatus was compiled. A later genetic analysis took genome-wide SNP genotypes for about 55% of the roughly 670 donors and used that subset as a discovery cohort. Every repertoire in the discovery cohort had been generated on one and the same sequencing platform. HLA typing covered class I and class II loci at four-digit resolution. Typing coverage differed by locus: A, B, C, DRB1 and DQB1 were typed in roughly 620-630 donors, DQA1 in 522, DPA1 in 600 to 610, and DPB1 in just under 490. A few DR-DQ haplotypes were treated as single units for association and clustering because of strong linkage in the cohort. Among about 400 genotyped donors of the cohort, an average of roughly 230,000 unique TCR beta nucleotide sequences was sequenced per donor, of which about 18% were non-productive. General findings and caveats noted by the study authors: Roughly uniform sequencing depth across donors was assumed in presence/absence analyses, although this assumption may not hold. A later analysis found that most CMV-associated TCR beta chains appeared HLA-restricted, with HLA associations seemingly driven largely by CMV exposure. A later genetic analysis associated a missense DCLRE1C variant with V-gene and J-gene trimming of TCR beta chains, and an independent cohort replicated the association. In the study, 164 TCR beta chains were listed as associated with cytomegalovirus. This cohort had only TCR beta chains sequenced, and the lack of alpha or paired-chain data limited which features could be detected. Three of the identified cytomegalovirus-associated TCR beta chains were confirmed in vitro to be specific for cytomegalovirus antigens. For the cohort, immune exposure information was limited to CMV serostatus. The authors suggested that the approach could potentially be extended to other disease states and immunological phenotypes. Broadly in line with IMGT annotations, most TCR beta V segments showed up in productive rearrangements about 90% or about 30% of the time in an earlier analysis of 587 of the donors. Most TCR sequences were observed very rarely across donors, whereas some public TCRs were present in many individuals. At a false discovery rate of 0.05, a later analysis linked some 18,000 TCR beta sequences to specific HLA alleles. Assigning TCR associations to individual alleles was difficult when HLA alleles, especially DR and DQ, strongly co-occurred. Several of the top co-occurrence clusters appeared to be linked to parvovirus B19, influenza, CMV and Epstein-Barr virus, according to a later analysis. The 87-base-pair reads could not distinguish some IMGT-functional V segments, including TRBV6-2 and TRBV6-3, so those segments were excluded. A further reported finding was that TCR beta sequences accurately predicted the HLA-A and HLA-B alleles for most subjects in the first cohort. Cytomegalovirus status was reported to be diagnosed by the classifier with high specificity and sensitivity in both the original and validation cohorts. A group of highly shared sequence variants was considered likely to be a technical artifact of the sequencing pipeline. A later analysis found that HLA-associated TCR beta chains were more clonally expanded and had lower generation probabilities than equally common non-associated chains. A later genetic analysis reported fewer N-insertions in productive TCRs among donors in an Asian-associated ancestry cluster than the roughly 690-donor mean. Because HLA typing was missing for some donors at each locus, association tests included only the typed subset. Over 15 rarely observed V segments, including chromosome 9 orphons, were excluded from the earlier analysis of about 600 of the donors because counts were too low. Linkage disequilibrium might explain the correlated functional status among segregating V segments, but an unknown experimental factor could not be excluded. In a later analysis, the rate of TCR association differed among HLA loci, with DRB1 alleles having the most associated TCRs and HLA-C alleles having the fewest.

On this clone: It has no known antigen specificity. The record has no base qualities; no much larger clone is one base away.

The receptor library was made with the immunoSEQ multiplex PCR assay. A mixture of 60 forward primers for TCR Vbeta segments and 13 reverse primers for TCR Jbeta segments was used in the multiplex PCR. The CDR3 region of rearranged TCR beta genes was amplified from genomic DNA with a multiplex PCR assay. On the Illumina HiSeq System, the amplified TCR beta libraries were sequenced as 87-base-pair reads. On the study's bioinformatics: In a later analysis, some 80 million unique TCR beta chains were counted across the 650 to 700 repertoires, and roughly 11 million of these chains were shared by at least two donors. Raw reads were error-corrected and collapsed into unique sequences with a nearest-neighbor algorithm that merged closely related sequences to remove PCR and sequencing errors. CDR3 sequences were aligned to IMGT reference sequences to assign V, D and J gene segments. For a sequence to be retained, a match of at least six nucleotides to both a V gene segment and a J gene segment was required. Rearrangements were called productive when the CDR3 lacked stop codons and stayed in frame with V and J; all others were non-productive. Following IMGT convention, CDR3 was defined as the stretch from the second conserved V-encoded cysteine to the conserved J-encoded phenylalanine. In an earlier analysis of some 550 of the donors, sequences lacking an unambiguous match to a single V gene segment were excluded. In an earlier analysis of more than 500 of the donors, a V segment was called functional when productive rearrangements were above 56.7%, and segregating when the standard deviation between donors exceeded 5%. To diagnose cytomegalovirus status from the catalog of TCR beta chain sequences, a statistical classification framework was built. In a later analysis, TCR nucleotide sequences were compared against IMGT/GENE-DB human TR gene sequences so that V and J genes could be assigned. Using the TCRdist pipeline, a later analysis assigned CDR3 sequences along with most-parsimonious VDJ recombination scenarios. A later analysis defined each TCR beta chain by its CDR3 amino acid sequence plus V-gene family, and excluded reads lacking a unique V-gene family. In a later analysis, fewer than 650 highly shared, low-generation-probability nucleotide sequences were removed to address suspected cross-contamination and a sequencing artifact. In a later analysis, a clonal expansion index was calculated for each public chain from normalized within-repertoire ranks of inferred template counts. In a later analysis, generation probabilities were computed with a VDJ recombination model fitted to out-of-frame rearrangements, and the resulting probabilities were checked against IGoR. A later analysis scored TCR-TCR, TCR-HLA and TCR-CMV co-occurrence with hypergeometric tests, applying a repertoire-size bias correction to TCR pairs. To estimate false discovery rates, a later analysis permuted the HLA or CMV assignments 20 times. A later analysis grouped co-occurring TCRs with DBSCAN, adding TCRdist sequence similarity when clustering within HLA-allele-positive subsets. Repertoires with fewer than 30,000 or more than 120,000 public chains, plus five repertoires with anomalous nucleotide sharing, were excluded from co-occurrence clustering. TCRdb obtained this table from immuneACCESS and retained in-frame rearrangements with V and J assigned. These tables miss some clones; where compared with another copy, unresolved V genes account for less than half of the shortfall, and the remainder is unexplained. V and J calls and clone size are copied from that table; D and trimming were computed from the DNA. The sample yields 85,000 to 130,000 clones; under 80% were counted once. The ten largest make up about 4.3% of the sample.

Counted from cysteine to phenylalanine, this CDR3 has 20 amino acids. Left in the record is the CDR3 DNA by itself, 60 bases read in frame from the first base. The cohort comprised under 700 healthy bone marrow donors. At the time of sampling, every cohort member was nominally healthy, though immune exposures that went unrecorded were likely present. The donor tested CMV seropositive and was one of the 289 seropositive cohort members. Every donor gave a peripheral blood sample, and the peripheral blood mononuclear cells from that sample were used for TCR beta sequencing. The Qiagen DNeasy Blood Extraction Kit was used to extract genomic DNA from the blood cell samples.

The clonotype originates from a woman aged 18-29 years in good health and CMV-seropositive. Sequencing used PBMCs. This chain joins TRBV21-1 to TRBJ1-1; TRBD1 is the table's D call and was not checked against the DNA. TRBV21-1 is flagged as a pseudogene. The CDR3 in this case is CASSKEWDRASPGENTEAFF. The DNA sequence reads TGTGCCAGCAGCAAAGAGTGGGACAGGGCTTCCCCAGGTGAGAACACTGAAGCTTTCTTT.